These 18 T cell receptor beta chains originate from one sample sequenced in a study of early T cells in non-severe SARS-CoV-2 infection. Via MiXCR, TCRdb re-called the 5' RACE reads, giving one row per CDR3 protein. This sample has tens of thousands of distinct CDR3 sequences; roughly 14% occur once, and the top ten carry about 0.58%. The specimen sequenced was whole blood. These receptors originate from an adult who was a healthcare worker with PCR-confirmed SARS-CoV-2 infection or an uninfected control (not recorded which).

This clonotype was observed a handful of times. The V call is TRBV5-1, the J call TRBJ2-5; D is unresolved. CDR1 is SGHRS, CDR2 YFSETQ, per germline. The germline V and J ends were trimmed by 2 bases and 4 bases, with 3 bases remaining between them. The CDR3 is 11 residues long. CDR3: CASSFPETQYF. DNA for the CDR3: TGCGCCAGCAGCTTCCCAGAGACCCAGTACTTC.

The table lists this clonotype with many counts. CDR3 DNA sequence: TGTGCCAGCAGCCAAGGAATGGGATGGGGTTTTGAGACCCAGTACTTC. Translating it yields CASSQGMGWGFETQYF. V is TRBV14 and J is TRBJ2-5; D uncertain. Germline V lookup: CDR1 SGHDN, CDR2 FVKESK. The ends were cut back, 1 base at V and 5 bases at J, with 17 bases in the middle. The CDR3 has 16 amino acids.

The chain combines TRBV7-2 with TRBJ1-3; no definite D call. V was trimmed by 5 bases and J by 6 bases, leaving 20 bases between them. Germline lookup yields CDR1 SGHTA and CDR2 FQGNSA. This CDR3 spans 16 amino acids. The CDR3: CASSPFQGGNENTIYF. CDR3 nucleotide sequence: TGTGCCAGCAGCCCGTTCCAAGGTGGGAACGAAAACACCATATATTTT. Full variable domain (missing parts from reference TRBV7-2 and TRBJ1-3): GAGVSQSPSNKVTEKGKDVELRCDPISGHTALYWYRQSLGQGLEFLIYFQGNSAPDKSGLPSDRFSAERTGGSVSTLTIQRTQQEDSAVYLCASSPFQGGNENTIYFGEGSWLTVV.

The J gene is TRBJ1-3, the V gene TRBV25-1; D remains ambiguous. V lost 10 bases to trimming and J lost 4 bases, with 11 bases between them. Germline V gene lookup returns CDR1 MGHDK and CDR2 SYGVNS. The CDR3 length is 12 residues. The CDR3, as DNA: TGTGCCACCTCGCCTTGGGGAAACACCATATATTTT. It is translated as CATSPWGNTIYF.

This clonotype was picked up a small number of times. The CDR3 DNA reads as TGTGCCAGCAGTCCCTGGGGGGATTCCTACAATGAGCAGTTCTTC. Protein sequence: CASSPWGDSYNEQFF. The rearrangement links TRBV6-5 to TRBJ2-1, with D tentatively TRBD2 (6 bases). The CDR3 length is 15 residues. Trimming removed 5 bases from V and 1 base from J, with 12 bases in between. Looked up from germline, CDR1 is MNHEY and CDR2 is SVGAGI.

The rearrangement uses TRBV6-6 and TRBJ1-1; D is unresolved. Germline values: CDR1 MNHNY, CDR2 SVGAGI (reference sequence). With 5 bases removed from V and 0 bases from J, the gap between germline ends came to 13 bases. The CDR3 covers 15 residues. The CDR3 sequence: CASSRVESLNTEAFF. The CDR3 DNA follows: TGTGCCAGCAGTCGCGTGGAGTCGTTGAACACTGAAGCTTTCTTT.

The V call is TRBV20-1, the J call TRBJ1-1; D unresolved. CDR1 DFQATT and CDR2 SNEGSKA come from the germline V gene (reference sequence). V shed 3 bases and J shed 1 base, with 9 bases lying between them. The CDR3 is 13 amino acids. DNA for the CDR3: TGCAGTGCTAGTCGGGTTAGGAACACTGAAGCTTTCTTT. It is translated as CSASRVRNTEAFF.

This clonotype appeared a few times. The chain employs TRBV5-1 and TRBJ2-2; D uncertain. The CDR3 is 16 amino acids. In germline, CDR1 is SGHRS, CDR2 YFSETQ. Trimming removed 0 bases from V and 0 bases from J, with 9 bases in between. This CDR3 reads CASSLVVAANTGELFF. The DNA of the CDR3 is TGCGCCAGCAGCTTGGTAGTGGCGGCGAACACCGGGGAGCTGTTTTTT.

This clonotype was counted only a few times. This chain connects TRBV2 to TRBJ2-1, with D possibly matching TRBD2 (6 bases). The CDR3 is made up of 13 amino acids. Germline V gene lookup returns CDR1 SNHLY and CDR2 FYNNEI. Trimming removed 8 bases from V and 1 base from J, with 9 bases in between. CDR3: CASRGSSYNEQFF. In nucleotides, the CDR3 is TGTGCCAGCCGGGGGAGTTCCTACAATGAGCAGTTCTTC.

The genes are TRBV3-1 and TRBJ2-1; perhaps TRBD1 as D (5 bases). Germline assignment: CDR1 LGHDT and CDR2 YNNKEL (reference sequence). Trimming took 6 bases from V and 9 from J, leaving 15 bases between them. This CDR3 is 13 amino acids long. The CDR3 nucleotides are TGTGCCAGCAGTGAAGGGGAAGGACGTGAGCAGTTCTTC. Amino acid sequence: CASSEGEGREQFF.

This chain links TRBV24-1 with TRBJ2-3, with TRBD1 matching 8 bases. This CDR3 contains 13 residues. J was trimmed by 8 bases and V by 9 bases; bases with no gene match: 9. Germline CDR1 and CDR2: KGHDR and SFDVKD. DNA of the CDR3: TGTGCCACCCAGACAGGGGTAGCTGGTACGCAGTATTTT. It is translated as CATQTGVAGTQYF.

V and J are TRBV12-3 or TRBV12-4 and TRBJ2-7; D is unclear. The CDR3 consists of 13 residues. The V end was cut by 3 bases, the J end by 5 bases, with 11 bases between. The CDR3 nucleotides read TGTGCCAGCAGTTTGTCGGGTCCCCACGAGCAGTACGTC. Its translation is CASSLSGPHEQYV.

The gene calls are TRBV9 and TRBJ2-3, with D perhaps TRBD1 or TRBD2 (5 bases each). The CDR3 has 15 amino acids. Germline values: CDR1 SGDLS, CDR2 YYNGEE. V lost 4 bases, J lost 2 bases, and 14 bases lay in between. Here the CDR3 reads CASSPFLGDTDTQYF. The CDR3 DNA sequence: TGTGCCAGCAGCCCCTTTTTGGGGGACACAGATACGCAGTATTTT.

This clonotype was observed a handful of times. V is TRBV6-5 and J is TRBJ1-1, with D tentatively TRBD1 (5 bases). Trimming removed 6 bases at V and 3 bases at J, with 11 bases between. CDR1 is MNHEY and CDR2 is SVGAGI in the germline V gene. There are 13 residues in the CDR3. CDR3 residues: CASSLGRYTEAFF. CDR3 nucleotide sequence: TGTGCCAGCAGCTTGGGACGGTACACTGAAGCTTTCTTT.

The V gene is TRBV2, the J gene TRBJ2-5, with D possibly being TRBD2 (5 bases). CDR1 SNHLY and CDR2 FYNNEI come from the germline V gene. Trimming pared 3 bases from V and 2 bases from J, leaving 16 bases between. This CDR3 region has 16 residues. This CDR3 is CASSDVAGGGQETQYF. The CDR3 DNA reads as TGTGCCAGCAGTGATGTCGCGGGTGGCGGTCAAGAGACCCAGTACTTC.

This clonotype was counted many times. The chain couples TRBV7-9 to TRBJ2-5; 7 bases map to TRBD1. The J segment lost 2 bases and the V segment lost 5 bases, leaving 8 bases of the junction unmatched. The CDR3 is 15 amino acids. CDR1 is SEHNR, CDR2 FQNEAQ, per germline (reference sequence). As DNA, the CDR3 is TGTGCCAGCAGCACGGGACAGAACAAACAAGAGACCCAGTACTTC. It encodes CASSTGQNKQETQYF.

This clonotype was observed a few times. The gene calls are TRBV6-6 and TRBJ2-2; the D gene is possibly TRBD1 (5 bases). The germline CDR1 and CDR2 sequences are MNHNY and SVGAGI (reference sequence). CDR3 size: 14 residues. V was cut by 5 bases and J by 1 base, with 8 bases left in between. The CDR3 DNA sequence: TGTGCCAGCAGTCCACAGGAGAACACCGGGGAGCTGTTTTTT. This encodes CASSPQENTGELFF.

V and J are TRBV18 and TRBJ2-3; maybe TRBD2 (5 bases). Trimming removed 2 bases at V and 1 base at J, with 7 bases between. Germline V gives CDR1 KGHSH, CDR2 LQKENI. The CDR3 extends over 14 amino acids. The CDR3 DNA is TGTGCCAGCTCACCAGCGAGGGGCACAGATACGCAGTATTTT. Translation gives CASSPARGTDTQYF.